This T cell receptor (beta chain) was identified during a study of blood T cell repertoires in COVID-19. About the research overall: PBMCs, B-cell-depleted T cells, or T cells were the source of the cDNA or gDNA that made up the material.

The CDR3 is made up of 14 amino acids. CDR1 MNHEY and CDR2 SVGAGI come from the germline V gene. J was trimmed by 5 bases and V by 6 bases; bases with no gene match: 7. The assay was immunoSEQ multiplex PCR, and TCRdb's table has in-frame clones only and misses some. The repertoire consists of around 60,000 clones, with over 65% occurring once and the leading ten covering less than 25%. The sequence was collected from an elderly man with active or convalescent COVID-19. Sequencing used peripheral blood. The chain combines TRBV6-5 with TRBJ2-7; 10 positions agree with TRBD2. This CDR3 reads CASSLAGVNDEQYF. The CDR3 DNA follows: TGTGCCAGCAGCCTAGCGGGAGTCAATGACGAGCAGTACTTC.